These 20 T cell receptor beta chains came from one sample sequenced in a study of blood T cells in healthy people across ages. With a J-beta primer mix and a sample-barcoded 5' primer, a second PCR ran roughly 6 to 11 cycles. A single record per CDR3 protein comes from TCRdb applying MiXCR to the 5' RACE reads. The top ten clones hold about 13% of a sample with about 650,000 distinct CDR3 sequences, over 40% of them seen once. Sequenced sample: blood. Every receptor here comes from a woman at least 80 years old in good health.

There are a few counts of this clonotype. The gene calls are TRBV3-1 and TRBJ2-7; TRBD1 agrees at 8 bases. CDR3 length: 17 residues. Germline lookup yields CDR1 LGHDT and CDR2 YNNKEL (reference sequence). The V and J ends lost 3 bases and 1 base, in that order; junction bases with no gene match: 11. CDR3 bases: TGTGCCAGCAGCCAGGCCCCGTACAGGGGGTATTCCTACGAGCAGTACTTC. Amino acid sequence: CASSQAPYRGYSYEQYF.

The genes are TRBV7-2 and TRBJ2-7; possibly TRBD2 for D (5 bases). The V and J ends lost 4 bases and 2 bases respectively, with 15 bases between them. Looked up from germline, CDR1 is SGHTA and CDR2 is FQGNSA. This CDR3 has 15 residues. The CDR3 here is CASSSWTDKTYEQYF. CDR3 DNA: TGTGCCAGCAGCTCCTGGACTGATAAAACCTACGAGCAGTACTTC.

A word on this clonotype: A much larger clone is a single base away; this may be a read error. The rearrangement uses TRBV27 and TRBJ2-5, with TRBD2 matching over 7 bases. The J call is in doubt because the DNA end fits TRBJ2-7 better. This CDR3 comprises 16 residues. CDR1 is MNHEY, CDR2 SMNVEV, per germline (reference sequence). The CDR3 nucleotides are TGTGCCAGCAGTCCCCGGGCTAGCGGCTTAACCTGCGAGCAGTACTTC. Protein product: CASSPRASGLTCEQYF.

V usage is TRBV20-1 and J usage is TRBJ1-5; D ambiguous. Germline CDR1 is DFQATT and CDR2 is SNEGSKA (reference sequence). This CDR3 comprises 14 residues. V was cut by 5 bases and J by 0 bases, with 11 bases left in between. The DNA for the CDR3 is TGCAGTGCTGGCCGCGGGATTAGCAATCAGCCCCAGCATTTT. Translated, it gives CSAGRGISNQPQHF.

This clonotype was detected ten times or more. The rearrangement uses TRBV5-1 and TRBJ2-3; D unclear. Germline loops: CDR1 SGHRS, CDR2 YFSETQ. V was shortened by 2 bases and J by 1 base, with 11 bases between the two germline ends. CDR3 length: 15 amino acids. CDR3 protein: CASSFMAAGTDTQYF. The CDR3 coding sequence is TGCGCCAGCAGCTTTATGGCTGCGGGCACAGATACGCAGTATTTT.

This chain joins TRBV20-1 and TRBJ1-1; D is ambiguous. Trimming left V 2 bases short and J 0 bases short, with 7 bases between. This CDR3 is built from 13 residues. Germline CDR1 reads DFQATT; CDR2 reads SNEGSKA (reference sequence). This CDR3 reads CSARTDMNTEAFF. The DNA for the CDR3 is TGCAGTGCTAGAACAGACATGAACACTGAAGCTTTCTTT.

On this clonotype: One end of the junction does not line up with germline, which may come from a read error. CDR3 sequence (DNA): TGCAGCCCGCCCCTAGGGGACAGGGACTTAATTAGACGACAAGAGGCCCAGTACTTC. Translation: CSPPLGDRDLIRRQEAQYF. The chain joins TRBV29-1 to TRBJ2-5, with 9 bases that match TRBD1. This CDR3 spans 19 amino acids. In germline, CDR1 is SQVTM, CDR2 ANQGSEA.

This clonotype ranks as medium-sized. The chain carries TRBV20-1 and TRBJ2-7; no reliable D call. Germline CDR1 is DFQATT and CDR2 is SNEGSKA (reference sequence). This CDR3 has 11 residues. Trimming removed 2 bases at V and 3 bases at J, with 5 bases between. The CDR3 is CSARRDYEQYF. CDR3 in DNA: TGCAGTGCTAGAAGGGACTACGAGCAGTACTTC.

This clonotype was detected only a few times. This CDR3 reads CSVERDLNGGELFF. The DNA of the CDR3 is TGCAGCGTTGAACGAGATTTGAACGGCGGGGAGCTGTTTTTT. The gene calls are TRBV29-1 and TRBJ2-2, with unresolved D. The germline V gene has CDR1 SQVTM and CDR2 ANQGSEA. The CDR3 spans 14 residues. Trimming removed 2 bases from V and 7 bases from J, with 14 bases in between.

The sample holds many counts of this clonotype. The rearrangement links TRBV7-2 to TRBJ1-2, with TRBD1 matching over 8 bases. Germline V gene lookup returns CDR1 SGHTA and CDR2 FQGNSA. The CDR3 totals 12 residues. With 5 bases clipped from V and 8 bases from J, the junction kept 4 bases outside the gene matches. The CDR3 is CASSLRGLGYTF. For the CDR3, the DNA is TGTGCCAGCAGCCTCAGGGGGCTCGGCTACACCTTC.

As concerns this clonotype: The germline gene is not matched at one end of the junction; a read error may be the cause. The chain carries TRBV12-3 or TRBV12-4 and TRBJ1-5; a weak D match, TRBD1 (5 bases). This CDR3 comprises 15 residues. CDR3 sequence reads: CTSRPGDSQNQPQHF. CDR3 sequence (DNA): TGTACCAGCAGACCTGGAGACAGCCAAAATCAGCCCCAGCATTTT.

The chain couples TRBV29-1 to TRBJ2-3; 7 nucleotides align to TRBD2. The J segment lost 0 bases and the V segment lost 7 bases, leaving 7 bases of the junction unmatched. The CDR3 runs to 14 residues. Germline V lookup: CDR1 SQVTM, CDR2 ANQGSEA. The CDR3 nucleotides read TGCAGCGAAGTAGCGGGTGCGAGCACAGATACGCAGTATTTT. The encoded protein is CSEVAGASTDTQYF.

The V call is TRBV27, the J call TRBJ2-7, with TRBD2 matching 8 bases. TRBJ2-5 explains the end of the DNA better; the J call may be wrong. The germline V gene encodes CDR1 MNHEY and CDR2 SMNVEV (reference sequence). There are 14 residues in the CDR3. The CDR3 DNA sequence: TGTGCCAGCAGTTTGGCGGGGGGCGGACAGACCCAGTACTTC. It translates to CASSLAGGGQTQYF.

This chain links TRBV7-8 with TRBJ2-1; the D gene is possibly TRBD2 (6 bases). The CDR3 runs 13 residues. Germline V CDR1 and CDR2: SGHVS, FQNEAQ. V was trimmed by 5 bases and J by 10 bases, leaving 15 bases between them. The CDR3 reads CASSGDSESEQFF. CDR3 coding DNA: TGTGCCAGCAGCGGGGACTCCGAATCCGAGCAGTTCTTC. Combining the CDR3 with reference TRBV7-8 and TRBJ2-1 gives the whole variable domain GAGVSQSPRYKVAKRGQDVALRCDPISGHVSLFWYQQALGQGPEFLTYFQNEAQLDKSGLPSDRFFAERPEGSVSTLKIQRTQQEDSAVYLCASSGDSESEQFFGPGTRLTVL.

The gene calls are TRBV6-5 and TRBJ2-1, with D tentatively TRBD1 (5 bases). The germline gives CDR1 MNHEY, CDR2 SVGAGI. The CDR3 contains 13 residues. V was cut by 2 bases and J by 7 bases, with 9 bases left in between. CDR3 nucleotides: TGTGCCAGCAGTTACGACAGTTTAAATGAGCAGTTCTTC. This encodes CASSYDSLNEQFF.

This clonotype was counted many times. The chain has TRBV20-1 and TRBJ2-3; no clear D gene. The germline gives CDR1 DFQATT, CDR2 SNEGSKA (reference sequence). V lost 0 bases and J lost 6, with 13 bases in between. CDR3 length: 14 amino acids. As DNA, the CDR3 is TGCAGTGCTAGAGATCCCAAATCTTCGGATACGCAGTATTTT. Protein: CSARDPKSSDTQYF.

V usage is TRBV20-1 and J usage is TRBJ2-7; 8 bases agree with TRBD2. V lost 7 bases and J lost 3; bases outside the gene matches: 5. There are 12 residues in the CDR3. Germline CDR1 and CDR2: DFQATT and SNEGSKA (reference sequence). CDR3 nucleotide sequence: TGCAGTGGCGGGGGGAGCAGCTACGAGCAGTACTTC. Its protein product is CSGGGSSYEQYF.

A note on this clonotype: A read error is possible here, since a much larger clone lies one base away. The rearrangement links TRBV12-3 or TRBV12-4 to TRBJ2-7, with D tentatively TRBD2 (6 bases). V lost 5 bases and J lost 7, with 15 bases in between. There are 13 residues in the CDR3. CDR3 protein: CASSKNLGGEQYF. CDR3 coding DNA: TGTGCCAGCAGTAAAAATCTCGGGGGTGAGCAGTACTTC.

The J gene is TRBJ1-2, the V gene TRBV10-3; no definite D call. V lost 6 bases and J 6 bases, leaving 11 bases between the germline ends. The CDR3 runs to 12 residues. In germline, CDR1 is ENHRY, CDR2 SYGVKD. The CDR3 region has the DNA TGTGCCATCAGCGATTTAAGAGATGGCTACACCTTC. This codes for CAISDLRDGYTF.

With respect to this clonotype: This could be a read error, since a much larger clone is one nucleotide away. The chain employs TRBV5-4 and TRBJ2-1; 8 bases agree with TRBD1. CDR3 length: 16 amino acids. CDR1 and CDR2 from the germline V gene are SGHNT and YYREEE (reference sequence). CDR3 loop: CTSSLRVEATGGEQFF. The CDR3 DNA reads as TGTACCAGCAGCTTGCGCGTGGAGGCCACAGGGGGTGAGCAGTTCTTC.